A single sample is the source of the 19 T cell receptor beta chains below, sequenced in a study of identical twins. Via MiXCR, TCRdb re-called the 5' RACE reads, giving one row per CDR3 protein. Here the sample spans just under 650,000 distinct CDR3 sequences, 7.1% being singletons. This sample also belongs to another study, concerning yellow fever vaccine responses in identical twins.

The sequencing sample was made of PBMCs. These receptors all stem from a woman younger than 35 in good health.

This clonotype was picked up many times. The chain combines TRBV29-1 with TRBJ2-2; the D is unclear. Looked up from germline, CDR1 is SQVTM and CDR2 is ANQGSEA. The CDR3 is made up of 14 amino acids. Trimming stripped 4 bases from V and 6 bases from J, with 15 bases between. This chain's CDR3 is CSVVPAIGAGELFF. The DNA of the CDR3 is TGCAGCGTTGTGCCGGCAATCGGCGCCGGGGAGCTGTTTTTT.

The chain is built from TRBV6-5 and TRBJ2-1; 9 bases fit TRBD2. This CDR3 spans 16 amino acids. V lost 5 bases to trimming and J lost 6 bases; unmatched junction nucleotides: 11. Germline loops: CDR1 MNHEY, CDR2 SVGAGI. In DNA form, the CDR3 reads TGTGCCAGCAGTACTAAGCGGGGGGCGTTGGCCAATGAGCAGTTCTTC. Protein: CASSTKRGALANEQFF.

This clonotype was counted a few times. This chain links TRBV20-1 with TRBJ2-7, with no clear D. Per the germline V gene, CDR1 is DFQATT and CDR2 is SNEGSKA (reference sequence). This CDR3 spans 14 amino acids. Trimming took 3 bases from V and 0 from J, leaving 12 bases between them. The CDR3 DNA reads as TGCAGTGCTAGGGGGTGGGTCGACTCCTACGAGCAGTACTTC. Its protein product is CSARGWVDSYEQYF.

The chain combines TRBV6-2 or TRBV6-3 with TRBJ2-7; D is tentatively TRBD1 or TRBD2 (5 bases each). Between the trimmed V and J ends, which lost 5 bases and 7 bases, there was a span of 21 bases. This CDR3 comprises 15 residues. Germline values: CDR1 MNHEY, CDR2 SVGEGT. The CDR3 spells CASSTRDLISGEQYF. The CDR3 DNA follows: TGTGCCAGCAGTACCCGGGACCTGATTTCCGGGGAGCAGTACTTC.

This clonotype has a single count. An end of the junction does not agree with germline; a read error may underlie this. The chain joins TRBV14 to TRBJ2-1; D is possibly TRBD1 (5 bases). CDR3 size: 13 residues. Per the germline V gene, CDR1 is SGHDN and CDR2 is FVKESK. CDR3 sequence reads: CSSSLKGERKQFF. The CDR3 coding sequence is TGTTCCAGCAGCCTCAAAGGGGAAAGAAAGCAGTTCTTC.

The sample holds many counts of this clonotype. The chain combines TRBV20-1 with TRBJ1-2; D gene ambiguous. The CDR3 extends over 14 amino acids. V gave up 0 bases and J gave up 10 bases, with 18 bases separating them. Germline CDR1 reads DFQATT; CDR2 reads SNEGSKA (reference sequence). For the CDR3, the DNA is TGCAGTGCTAGAGATCGGTTTTCCTCCTTTGACTACACCTTC. Translating gives CSARDRFSSFDYTF.

The chain is built from TRBV24-1 and TRBJ2-5, with TRBD2 matching over 7 bases. The CDR3 sequence is 16 residues long. The V segment lost 2 bases and the J segment 5 bases; nucleotides outside the gene matches: 10. CDR1 and CDR2 (germline): KGHDR, SFDVKD. The CDR3 spells CATSDYLGGPMETQYF. The CDR3 nucleotides are TGTGCCACCAGTGATTATTTGGGAGGGCCGATGGAGACCCAGTACTTC.

The chain uses TRBV7-3 and TRBJ2-1, with TRBD2 identical over 9 bases. CDR1 is SGHTA, CDR2 FQGTGA, per germline. The trim removed 5 bases at V and 6 bases at J, leaving 20 bases unmatched. There are 19 residues in the CDR3. The CDR3 DNA follows: TGTGCCAGCAGCCTAATCCCCCCCGGGGCGGGAGGGCATGGCAATGAGCAGTTCTTC. Protein product: CASSLIPPGAGGHGNEQFF.

In this sample, this clonotype turned up a few times. The rearrangement joins TRBV11-1 to TRBJ1-1; tentatively, D is TRBD1 (5 bases). Germline V lookup: CDR1 SGHAT, CDR2 FQDESV (reference sequence). The CDR3 runs 15 residues. V lost 0 bases and J lost 4, with 12 bases in between. The CDR3 loop is CASSLALRGGTEAFF. The DNA for the CDR3 is TGTGCCAGCAGCTTAGCGTTGAGGGGTGGCACTGAAGCTTTCTTT.

The chain carries TRBV20-1 and TRBJ2-3; 7 bases agree with TRBD2. The CDR3 runs 15 residues. V shed 5 bases and J 0 bases; nucleotides not matched to a gene: 8. From germline, CDR1 is DFQATT and CDR2 SNEGSKA (reference sequence). The CDR3 DNA reads TGCAGTGCTGGCGGGGGACGGTCTAGCACAGATACGCAGTATTTT. Protein: CSAGGGRSSTDTQYF.

V is TRBV11-1 and J is TRBJ2-7; the match to TRBD2 covers 8 bases. V was pared by 7 bases and J by 2 bases, with 10 bases of the junction left unmatched. Germline V gene data show CDR1 as SGHAT and CDR2 as FQDESV (reference sequence). This CDR3 has 15 amino acids. CDR3 amino acids: CASTTPAAGAYEQYF. The CDR3, as DNA: TGTGCCAGCACGACCCCCGCAGCGGGAGCCTACGAGCAGTACTTC.

The table lists this clonotype with many counts. The genes are TRBV25-1 and TRBJ2-1, with TRBD2 as a possible D gene (5 bases). V was cut by 0 bases and J by 7 bases, with 13 bases left in between. Germline CDR1 MGHDK, CDR2 SYGVNS. The CDR3 extends over 15 amino acids. CDR3 protein: CASSEYRLSGNEQFF. The CDR3 coding sequence is TGTGCCAGCAGTGAATATAGATTAAGCGGTAATGAGCAGTTCTTC.

This clonotype was seen only a few times. The chain is built from TRBV7-8 and TRBJ1-5; unclear D gene. The germline V gene has CDR1 SGHVS and CDR2 FQNEAQ. The CDR3 extends over 16 amino acids. V lost 0 bases, J lost 0 bases, and 9 bases lay in between. The chain's CDR3 is CASSLATHYSNQPQHF. The CDR3 DNA is TGTGCCAGCAGCTTAGCGACGCATTATAGCAATCAGCCCCAGCATTTT. Full variable domain (rest looked up from reference TRBV7-8 and TRBJ1-5): GAGVSQSPRYKVAKRGQDVALRCDPISGHVSLFWYQQALGQGPEFLTYFQNEAQLDKSGLPSDRFFAERPEGSVSTLKIQRTQQEDSAVYLCASSLATHYSNQPQHFGDGTRLSIL.

This clonotype was recorded at least ten times. This chain uses TRBV12-3 or TRBV12-4 with TRBJ2-2, with D unresolved. The ends were cut back, 4 bases at V and 5 bases at J, with 14 bases in the middle. The CDR3 contains 15 residues. Here the CDR3 DNA reads TGTGCCAGCAGTTCATGGACCATGGGGACCGGGGAGCTGTTTTTT. It is translated as CASSSWTMGTGELFF.

The table lists this clonotype with many counts. The J gene is TRBJ2-1, the V gene TRBV20-1, with D perhaps matching TRBD1 or TRBD2 (5 bases each). Per the germline V gene, CDR1 is DFQATT and CDR2 is SNEGSKA (reference sequence). This CDR3 comprises 15 residues. The CDR3 bases are TGCAGCGCAAGGGACGGCACCCACTCCTACAATGAGCAGTTCTTC. Translated, it gives CSARDGTHSYNEQFF.

At least ten counts were recorded for this clonotype. The chain recombines TRBV5-1 with TRBJ2-7; D is unclear. The CDR3 is 16 residues long. Deletions cut 0 bases from V and 5 bases from J, with 18 bases between. CDR1 is SGHRS and CDR2 is YFSETQ in the germline V gene. CDR3 amino acids: CASSLAVGLRSDEQYF. The CDR3 region has the DNA TGCGCCAGCAGCTTGGCCGTGGGTCTTAGGTCGGACGAGCAGTACTTC.

This clonotype was seen a few times. The J gene is TRBJ2-3, the V gene TRBV15; weak D call: TRBD2 (5 bases). V was cut by 1 base and J by 5 bases, with 31 bases left in between. Per the germline V gene, CDR1 is LNHNV and CDR2 is YYDKDF (reference sequence). The CDR3 contains 21 residues. The DNA of the CDR3 is TGTGCCACCAGCAGAGTTTTTTTCGGGGTGGAGCCGGATAGTGAACTAGATACGCAGTATTTT. Translation: CATSRVFFGVEPDSELDTQYF. The full variable domain, completed using reference TRBV15 and TRBJ2-3, is DAMVIQNPRYQVTQFGKPVTLSCSQTLNHNVMYWYQQKSSQAPKLLFHYYDKDFNNEADTPDNFQSRRPNTSFCFLDIRSPGLGDTAMYLCATSRVFFGVEPDSELDTQYFGPGTRLTVL.

This clonotype was found many times. The chain employs TRBV29-1 and TRBJ2-1; D uncertain. The CDR3 consists of 11 residues. Germline values: CDR1 SQVTM, CDR2 ANQGSEA. V lost 7 bases and J 7 bases, leaving 11 bases between the germline ends. This CDR3 reads CSGSHGNEQFF. The CDR3 DNA reads TGCAGCGGTTCACATGGGAATGAGCAGTTCTTC.

This clonotype was recorded many times. The genes are TRBV7-9 and TRBJ2-1; D gene unclear. The CDR3 consists of 13 residues. V was shortened by 5 bases and J by 5 bases, with 10 bases between the two germline ends. Germline CDR1 SEHNR, CDR2 FQNEAQ (reference sequence). The CDR3 protein is CASSLNRNNEQFF. CDR3 bases: TGTGCCAGCAGCCTCAACAGAAACAATGAGCAGTTCTTC. The full variable domain, rest sourced from reference TRBV7-9 and TRBJ2-1, is DTGVSQNPRHKITKRGQNVTFRCDPISEHNRLYWYRQTLGQGPEFLTYFQNEAQLEKSRLLSDRFSAERPKGSFSTLEIQRTEQGDSAMYLCASSLNRNNEQFFGPGTRLTVL.